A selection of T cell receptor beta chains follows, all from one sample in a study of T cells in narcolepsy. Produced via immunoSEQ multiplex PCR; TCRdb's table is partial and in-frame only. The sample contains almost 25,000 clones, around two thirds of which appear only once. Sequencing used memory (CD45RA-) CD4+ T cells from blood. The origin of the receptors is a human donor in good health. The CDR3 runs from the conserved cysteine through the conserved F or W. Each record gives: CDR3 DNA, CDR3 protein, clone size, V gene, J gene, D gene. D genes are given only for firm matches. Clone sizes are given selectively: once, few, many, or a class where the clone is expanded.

CDR3 DNA: TGTGCCAGTAGGGCAGGGGCACACACCGGGGAGCTGTTTTTT
CDR3 protein: CASRAGAHTGELFF
clone size: few
V gene: TRBV19
J gene: TRBJ2-2
D gene: -

CDR3 DNA: TGTGCCATCAGTGACCCTCACAAGGAGGGGCGCGTAAACTATGGCTACACCTTC
CDR3 protein: CAISDPHKEGRVNYGYTF
clone size: few
V gene: TRBV10-3
J gene: TRBJ1-2
D gene: -

CDR3 DNA: TGTGCCAGTCGGAGCCCGGACAGAGATGAAAAACTGTTTTTT
CDR3 protein: CASRSPDRDEKLFF
clone size: few
V gene: TRBV19
J gene: TRBJ1-4
D gene: -

CDR3 DNA: TGTGCCAGCAGTGACCCCACCGGACAGGCGTGGGTAGAGACCCAGTACTTC
CDR3 protein: CASSDPTGQAWVETQYF
clone size: few
V gene: TRBV6-1
J gene: TRBJ2-5
D gene: TRBD1

CDR3 DNA: TGTGCCAGCAGTGGACGGCAGGGTCTTTTCTCTGGAAACACCATATATTTT
CDR3 protein: CASSGRQGLFSGNTIYF
clone size: few
V gene: TRBV2
J gene: TRBJ1-3
D gene: -

CDR3 DNA: TGTGCCAGCAGCTTAGTGTTCGGGGGGGCAACTGATACGCAGTATTTT
CDR3 protein: CASSLVFGGATDTQYF
clone size: -
V gene: TRBV7-2
J gene: TRBJ2-3
D gene: TRBD2

CDR3 DNA: TGTGCCAGCAGCCTAGATGGACAGAAACGTCAGCCCCAGCATTTT
CDR3 protein: CASSLDGQKRQPQHF
clone size: -
V gene: TRBV11-2
J gene: TRBJ1-5
D gene: -

CDR3 DNA: TGCGCCAGCAGCCGGGCGGACAGGGGTGAGACCCAGTACTTC
CDR3 protein: CASSRADRGETQYF
clone size: -
V gene: TRBV4-1
J gene: TRBJ2-5
D gene: TRBD1

CDR3 DNA: TGTGCCAGCAGTGACTCAAAAACAGGGGCTACTAGCTCACCCCTCCACTTT
CDR3 protein: CASSDSKTGATSSPLHF
clone size: -
V gene: TRBV6-4
J gene: TRBJ1-6
D gene: TRBD1

CDR3 DNA: TGTGCCAGCAGCCTCAGGATGACTAGCGGCAATGAGCAGTTCTTC
CDR3 protein: CASSLRMTSGNEQFF
clone size: once
V gene: TRBV7-2
J gene: TRBJ2-1
D gene: TRBD2

CDR3 DNA: TGTGCCAGCAGCTCCTCGGACAGGGACCTTTCAGGGCAGTTCTTC
CDR3 protein: CASSSSDRDLSGQFF
clone size: -
V gene: TRBV7-9
J gene: TRBJ2-1
D gene: TRBD1

CDR3 DNA: TGTGCCAGCAGCTTGGCTGGCAGTGCTAACTATGGCTACACCTTC
CDR3 protein: CASSLAGSANYGYTF
clone size: -
V gene: TRBV5-5
J gene: TRBJ1-2
D gene: -

CDR3 DNA: TGTGCCAGCAGCCAAGCGGGGAATGAAAAACTGTTTTTT
CDR3 protein: CASSQAGNEKLFF
clone size: -
V gene: TRBV7-9
J gene: TRBJ1-4
D gene: -

CDR3 DNA: TGTGCCAGCAGCTTAGGTCGGCAGGCCCTAGGAGAGACCCAGTACTTC
CDR3 protein: CASSLGRQALGETQYF
clone size: few
V gene: TRBV7-6
J gene: TRBJ2-5
D gene: -

CDR3 DNA: TGTGCCAGCCAAGACTCGCTAGATAGACAAGAGACCCAGTACTTC
CDR3 protein: CASQDSLDRQETQYF
clone size: -
V gene: TRBV5-6
J gene: TRBJ2-5
D gene: -

CDR3 DNA: TGTGCCAGCAGCCGACGGGGAACCTATGGCTACACCTTC
CDR3 protein: CASSRRGTYGYTF
clone size: -
V gene: TRBV5-8
J gene: TRBJ1-2
D gene: -

CDR3 DNA: TGTGCCAGTGGGGGAGGGTCTTCCGACCCTAAAGCTTTCTTT
CDR3 protein: CASGGGSSDPKAFF
clone size: -
V gene: TRBV6-1
J gene: TRBJ1-1
D gene: -

CDR3 DNA: TGTGCCAGCAAGGATACCTTTTCAGGGAATGAGCAGTTCTTC
CDR3 protein: CASKDTFSGNEQFF
clone size: -
V gene: TRBV6-1
J gene: TRBJ2-1
D gene: -

CDR3 DNA: TGTGCCAGCTGCCCTAGCGGGGGACAAGAGACCCAGTACTTC
CDR3 protein: CASCPSGGQETQYF
clone size: few
V gene: TRBV11-2
J gene: TRBJ2-5
D gene: TRBD2

CDR3 DNA: TGCGCCAGCAGCCTTGTACCGTCGGGTACTGAAGCTTTCTTT
CDR3 protein: CASSLVPSGTEAFF
clone size: -
V gene: TRBV5-1
J gene: TRBJ1-1
D gene: -

CDR3 DNA: TGTGCCAGCAGACGCGACAGGGGGTTCCTCTACGAGCAGTACTTC
CDR3 protein: CASRRDRGFLYEQYF
clone size: -
V gene: TRBV28
J gene: TRBJ2-7
D gene: TRBD1

CDR3 DNA: TGCGCCAGCAGCTATGACTCTGGGGCCAACGTCCTGACTTTC
CDR3 protein: CASSYDSGANVLTF
clone size: -
V gene: TRBV5-1
J gene: TRBJ2-6
D gene: -

CDR3 DNA: TGTGCCAGCAGTTTAAGACAGCCTCAGCCCCAGCATTTT
CDR3 protein: CASSLRQPQPQHF
clone size: -
V gene: TRBV28
J gene: TRBJ1-5
D gene: -

CDR3 DNA: TGTGCCAGCAGTGGGGGCAGCGCACACGGAAAGACCTATGGCTACACCTTC
CDR3 protein: CASSGGSAHGKTYGYTF
clone size: -
V gene: TRBV6-4
J gene: TRBJ1-2
D gene: -

CDR3 DNA: TGTGCCAGCAGCTTAGGGGGCCCGAAACCCCAGCATTTT
CDR3 protein: CASSLGGPKPQHF
clone size: -
V gene: TRBV11-3
J gene: TRBJ1-5
D gene: -

CDR3 DNA: TGTGCCAGCAGCTTAAGCCCCAGTGGATTGATCTACGAGCAGTACTTC
CDR3 protein: CASSLSPSGLIYEQYF
clone size: -
V gene: TRBV7-2
J gene: TRBJ2-7
D gene: -

CDR3 DNA: TGTGCCAGCAGCTTGGGCAGGGGGGCAGATACGCAGTATTTT
CDR3 protein: CASSLGRGADTQYF
clone size: -
V gene: TRBV7-8
J gene: TRBJ2-3
D gene: -

CDR3 DNA: TGTGCCAGCGGCTCTAGTCCTAATACAGATACGCAGTATTTT
CDR3 protein: CASGSSPNTDTQYF
clone size: -
V gene: TRBV7-8
J gene: TRBJ2-3
D gene: -

CDR3 DNA: TGTGCCAGCAGCTCCGGTCCCTCATTCCATCAGCCCCAGCATTTT
CDR3 protein: CASSSGPSFHQPQHF
clone size: few
V gene: TRBV7-2
J gene: TRBJ1-5
D gene: -

CDR3 DNA: TGTGCCAGCAGTGAATCTCATGATCAGCCCCAGCATTTT
CDR3 protein: CASSESHDQPQHF
clone size: -
V gene: TRBV6-1
J gene: TRBJ1-5
D gene: -

CDR3 DNA: TGTGCCAGCACGGAGGGACACACTACCCCAGGCTACACCTTC
CDR3 protein: CASTEGHTTPGYTF
clone size: once
V gene: TRBV6-1
J gene: TRBJ1-2
D gene: -

CDR3 DNA: TGTGCCAGCAGCTCATACCCCCAGGGGATCTACGAGCAGTACTTC
CDR3 protein: CASSSYPQGIYEQYF
clone size: few
V gene: TRBV7-2
J gene: TRBJ2-7
D gene: -

CDR3 DNA: TGTGCCAGCAGCTTAGACGGGACTATCACAGATACGCAGTATTTT
CDR3 protein: CASSLDGTITDTQYF
clone size: -
V gene: TRBV11-3
J gene: TRBJ2-3
D gene: TRBD2

CDR3 DNA: TGTGCCAGCAGTTTGAGAAGGGCCCCCTACGAGCAGTACTTC
CDR3 protein: CASSLRRAPYEQYF
clone size: -
V gene: TRBV28
J gene: TRBJ2-7
D gene: -

CDR3 DNA: TGTGCCAGCTCACTCAGACAGGGGTACTTTGAGCAGTTCTTC
CDR3 protein: CASSLRQGYFEQFF
clone size: -
V gene: TRBV18
J gene: TRBJ2-1
D gene: TRBD1

CDR3 DNA: TGTGCCAGCAGCTTAGGCTCACACAGGGGGTCGGAGACCCAGTACTTC
CDR3 protein: CASSLGSHRGSETQYF
clone size: once
V gene: TRBV11-3
J gene: TRBJ2-5
D gene: TRBD1

CDR3 DNA: TGTGCCTGGAGTAGTTCATCGGCGTGGGGGGGAGATCAGCCCCAGCATTTT
CDR3 protein: CAWSSSSAWGGDQPQHF
clone size: -
V gene: TRBV30
J gene: TRBJ1-5
D gene: -

CDR3 DNA: TGTGCCAGCTCACCTATCGGGCAAGATTCACCCCTCCACTTT
CDR3 protein: CASSPIGQDSPLHF
clone size: -
V gene: TRBV18
J gene: TRBJ1-6
D gene: -

CDR3 DNA: TGCGCCAGCAGCCTAGAGACAGCGAACACCGGGGAGCTGTTTTTT
CDR3 protein: CASSLETANTGELFF
clone size: -
V gene: TRBV5-1
J gene: TRBJ2-2
D gene: -

CDR3 DNA: TGTGCCAGCAGTTTATCGGGACTTTCAGGGGAGCAGTTCTTC
CDR3 protein: CASSLSGLSGEQFF
clone size: -
V gene: TRBV27
J gene: TRBJ2-1
D gene: -

CDR3 DNA: TGCGCCAGCAGCCAATCTCTGGGCAGGGGGCCGTACGAGCAGTACTTC
CDR3 protein: CASSQSLGRGPYEQYF
clone size: few
V gene: TRBV4-1
J gene: TRBJ2-7
D gene: TRBD1

CDR3 DNA: TGTGCCAGCTCGAGCGGGGGCCCGTCGGGTACGCAGTATTTT
CDR3 protein: CASSSGGPSGTQYF
clone size: few
V gene: TRBV6-1
J gene: TRBJ2-3
D gene: TRBD2

CDR3 DNA: TGTGCCAGCAGTCGGGACCGAGGAAACACCATATATTTT
CDR3 protein: CASSRDRGNTIYF
clone size: -
V gene: TRBV2
J gene: TRBJ1-3
D gene: -

CDR3 DNA: TGTGCCAGCAGTTACGATCTTAATTACGAGCAGTACTTC
CDR3 protein: CASSYDLNYEQYF
clone size: -
V gene: TRBV6-6
J gene: TRBJ2-7
D gene: -

CDR3 DNA: TGTGCCAGCAGTTATCCCGGGACAGGGAATCCCTATGGCTACACCTTC
CDR3 protein: CASSYPGTGNPYGYTF
clone size: medium-sized
V gene: TRBV5-6
J gene: TRBJ1-2
D gene: TRBD1

CDR3 DNA: TGTGCCAGCAGCTTTACAGGGGGCGGTGAAAAACTGTTTTTT
CDR3 protein: CASSFTGGGEKLFF
clone size: -
V gene: TRBV7-9
J gene: TRBJ1-4
D gene: TRBD1

CDR3 DNA: TGTGCCAGCAGGTCCACAAGTTTGCCCCAGCATTTT
CDR3 protein: CASRSTSLPQHF
clone size: -
V gene: TRBV28
J gene: TRBJ1-5
D gene: -

CDR3 DNA: TGTGCCAGTATCTCCCCGGACAGACTCTACACCTTC
CDR3 protein: CASISPDRLYTF
clone size: -
V gene: TRBV19
J gene: TRBJ1-2
D gene: -

CDR3 DNA: TGTGCCAGCAGTGAACCAGGGGACACCGGGGAGCTGTTTTTT
CDR3 protein: CASSEPGDTGELFF
clone size: few
V gene: TRBV6-1
J gene: TRBJ2-2
D gene: -

CDR3 DNA: TGTGCCAGCAGCCAAGATGGGACAGATGATTCACCCCTCCACTTT
CDR3 protein: CASSQDGTDDSPLHF
clone size: -
V gene: TRBV4-2
J gene: TRBJ1-6
D gene: TRBD1

CDR3 DNA: TGCGCCAGCAGCCAAGATTGGGGGGGCGGCACAGATACGCAGTATTTT
CDR3 protein: CASSQDWGGGTDTQYF
clone size: -
V gene: TRBV4-3
J gene: TRBJ2-3
D gene: -

CDR3 DNA: TGTGCCAGCTCACCAGACAGGGTCCTAGGTGAGCAGTACTTC
CDR3 protein: CASSPDRVLGEQYF
clone size: -
V gene: TRBV18
J gene: TRBJ2-7
D gene: TRBD1

CDR3 DNA: TGTGCCAGCAGTTTGCCCGGGTTCAGCTACACCTTC
CDR3 protein: CASSLPGFSYTF
clone size: once
V gene: TRBV28
J gene: TRBJ1-2
D gene: -

CDR3 DNA: TGCGCCAGCAGCTACACAGGGGGCCCTGCTTTCTTT
CDR3 protein: CASSYTGGPAFF
clone size: -
V gene: TRBV5-1
J gene: TRBJ1-1
D gene: TRBD1

CDR3 DNA: TGCGCCAGCAGCTTCCATTCGGAGACCCAGTACTTC
CDR3 protein: CASSFHSETQYF
clone size: -
V gene: TRBV5-1
J gene: TRBJ2-5
D gene: -

CDR3 DNA: TGTGCCAGCTCACCACCGGTAGAGCCCCGTGGGAACCAGTACTTC
CDR3 protein: CASSPPVEPRGNQYF
clone size: -
V gene: TRBV18
J gene: TRBJ2-5
D gene: -